Each of the 8 T cell receptor beta chains below was sequenced from the same sample in a study of T cells in tumors after PD-1 blockade. The protocol was immunoSEQ multiplex PCR, while the TCRdb copy is restricted to in-frame clones and leaves out a portion. The data contain about 47,000 clones, more than 75% of them singletons. This material consisted of PBMCs, taken before anti-PD-1 treatment. These receptors were obtained from a human donor with basal cell carcinoma.

V usage is TRBV5-4 and J usage is TRBJ2-5; possible D gene TRBD2, 6 bases. This CDR3 has 14 residues. V was cut by 4 bases and J by 0 bases, with 10 bases left in between. Germline loops: CDR1 SGHNT, CDR2 YYREEE (reference sequence). CDR3 residues: CASSGAGYQETQYF. The CDR3 DNA reads as TGTGCCAGCAGCGGAGCGGGCTACCAAGAGACCCAGTACTTC.

The V call is TRBV5-1, the J call TRBJ1-4, with no clear D. Germline lookup yields CDR1 SGHRS and CDR2 YFSETQ. The CDR3 has 15 residues. V was clipped by 0 bases and J by 3 bases, with 9 bases between them. In nucleotides, the CDR3 is TGCGCCAGCAGCTTGGTAGGGCGATCTAATGAAAAACTGTTTTTT. Translating it yields CASSLVGRSNEKLFF.

The V gene is TRBV5-4, the J gene TRBJ1-4; D unclear. The germline V gene encodes CDR1 SGHNT and CDR2 YYREEE (reference sequence). Trimming took 3 bases from V and 2 from J, leaving 5 bases between them. The CDR3 is made up of 13 amino acids. The CDR3 sequence is CASSSGTNEKLFF. CDR3 DNA sequence: TGTGCCAGCAGCTCGGGTACTAATGAAAAACTGTTTTTT.

The chain couples TRBV9 to TRBJ2-7; D remains ambiguous. CDR3 length: 16 residues. The V and J ends lost 3 bases and 2 bases respectively, with 18 bases between them. Germline lookup yields CDR1 SGDLS and CDR2 YYNGEE. The CDR3 region has the DNA TGTGCCAGCAGCGCGTCCCGGGCACTCACCCCCTACGAGCAGTACTTC. Residues: CASSASRALTPYEQYF.

The V and J genes are TRBV6-1 and TRBJ1-5; maybe TRBD1 (5 bases). From germline, CDR1 is MNHNS and CDR2 SASEGT. This CDR3 has 15 residues. V was cut by 0 bases and J by 6 bases, with 12 bases left in between. For the CDR3, the DNA is TGTGCCAGCAGTGAAGCCCTCGGGGCACCTCAGCCCCAGCATTTT. Amino acids: CASSEALGAPQPQHF.

The rearrangement links TRBV7-3 to TRBJ2-7; D perhaps matches TRBD2 (5 bases). Germline CDR1 SGHTA, CDR2 FQGTGA. Trimming cost V 4 bases and J 6 bases, with 13 bases left between them. CDR3 length: 13 amino acids. The CDR3 reads CASSSTGLGEQYF. The DNA for the CDR3 is TGTGCCAGCAGCTCAACCGGACTGGGCGAGCAGTACTTC.

The chain is built from TRBV12-5 and TRBJ2-6; tentative D call: TRBD1 (6 bases). Per the germline V gene, CDR1 is LGHNT and CDR2 is FRNRAP. Between the trimmed V and J ends, which lost 6 bases and 1 base, there was a span of 10 bases. CDR3 size: 15 residues. The CDR3: CASGPGESGANVLTF. The CDR3 coding sequence is TGTGCTAGTGGGCCAGGGGAATCTGGGGCCAACGTCCTGACTTTC.

This clone was counted between two and nine times. The CDR3: CASSSQPGGESSYNEQFF. The CDR3 coding sequence is TGTGCCAGCAGCTCCCAACCCGGGGGCGAGAGCTCCTACAATGAGCAGTTCTTC. The chain couples TRBV11-2 to TRBJ2-1, with D tentatively TRBD1 or TRBD2 (6 bases each). Trimming pared 4 bases from V and 0 bases from J, leaving 19 bases between. Germline CDR1 and CDR2: SGHAT and FQNNGV. The CDR3 has 18 amino acids.